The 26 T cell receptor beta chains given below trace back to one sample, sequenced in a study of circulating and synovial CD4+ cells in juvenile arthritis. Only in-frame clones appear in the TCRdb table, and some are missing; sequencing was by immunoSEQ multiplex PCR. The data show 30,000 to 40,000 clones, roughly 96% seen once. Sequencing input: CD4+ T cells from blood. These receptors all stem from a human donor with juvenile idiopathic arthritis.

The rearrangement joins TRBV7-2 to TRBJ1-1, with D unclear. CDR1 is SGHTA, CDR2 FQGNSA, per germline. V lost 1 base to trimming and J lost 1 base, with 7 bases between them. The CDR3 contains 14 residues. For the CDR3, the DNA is TGTGCCAGCAGCTTAGTTTTGAGGAACACTGAAGCTTTCTTT. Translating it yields CASSLVLRNTEAFF.

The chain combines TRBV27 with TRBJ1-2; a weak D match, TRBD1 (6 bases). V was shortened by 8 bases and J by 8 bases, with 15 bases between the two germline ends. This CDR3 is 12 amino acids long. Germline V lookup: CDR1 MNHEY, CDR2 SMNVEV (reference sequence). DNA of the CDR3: TGTGCCAGCGGACAGACGTTGACGGGCTACACCTTC. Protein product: CASGQTLTGYTF.

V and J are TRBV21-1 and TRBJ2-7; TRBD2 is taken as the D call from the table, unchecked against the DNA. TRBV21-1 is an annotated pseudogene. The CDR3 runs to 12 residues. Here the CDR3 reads CASSKLRDEQYF. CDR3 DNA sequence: TGTGCCAGCAGCAAACTACGAGACGAGCAGTACTTC.

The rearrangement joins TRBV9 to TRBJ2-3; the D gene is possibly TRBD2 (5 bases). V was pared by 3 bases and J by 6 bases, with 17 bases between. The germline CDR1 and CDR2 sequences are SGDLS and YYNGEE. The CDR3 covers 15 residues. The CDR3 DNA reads TGTGCCAGCAGCGCCTCGGGGAAAGTGGGGGATACGCAGTATTTT. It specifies CASSASGKVGDTQYF.

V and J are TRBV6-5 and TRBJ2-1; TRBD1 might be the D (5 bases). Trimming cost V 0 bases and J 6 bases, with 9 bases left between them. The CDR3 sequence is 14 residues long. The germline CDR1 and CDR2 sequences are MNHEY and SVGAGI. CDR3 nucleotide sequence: TGTGCCAGCAGTTACTCTGCAGGGATCAATGAGCAGTTCTTC. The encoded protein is CASSYSAGINEQFF.

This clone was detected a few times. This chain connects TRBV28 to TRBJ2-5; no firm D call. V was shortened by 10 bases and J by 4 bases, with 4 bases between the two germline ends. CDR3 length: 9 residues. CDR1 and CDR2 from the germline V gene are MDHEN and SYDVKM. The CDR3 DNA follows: TGTGCCACCGGAGAGACCCAGTACTTC. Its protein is CATGETQYF.

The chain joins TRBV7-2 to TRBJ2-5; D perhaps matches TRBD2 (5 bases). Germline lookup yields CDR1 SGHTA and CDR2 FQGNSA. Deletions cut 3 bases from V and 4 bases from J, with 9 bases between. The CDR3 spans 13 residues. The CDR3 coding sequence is TGTGCCAGCAGCTTTGGCGCGGGAGAGACCCAGTACTTC. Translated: CASSFGAGETQYF.

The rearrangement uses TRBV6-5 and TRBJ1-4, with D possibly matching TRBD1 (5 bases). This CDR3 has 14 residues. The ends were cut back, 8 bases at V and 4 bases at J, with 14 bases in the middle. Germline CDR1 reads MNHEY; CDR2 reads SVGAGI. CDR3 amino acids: CASAQKGFNEKLFF. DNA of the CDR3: TGTGCCAGCGCTCAGAAGGGGTTTAATGAAAAACTGTTTTTT.

The CDR3 reads CASSLGGTGLAEQFF. The CDR3 region has the DNA TGTGCCAGCAGCTTAGGGGGGACAGGGTTAGCTGAGCAGTTCTTC. The rearrangement links TRBV7-2 to TRBJ2-1; 9 bases agree with TRBD1. V gave up 1 base and J gave up 9 bases; unmatched junction bases: 7. This CDR3 is built from 15 residues. The germline V gene encodes CDR1 SGHTA and CDR2 FQGNSA.

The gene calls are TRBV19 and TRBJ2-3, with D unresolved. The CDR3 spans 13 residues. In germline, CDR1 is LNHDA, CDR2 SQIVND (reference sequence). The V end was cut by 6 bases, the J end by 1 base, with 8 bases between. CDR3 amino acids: CASSPVGTDTQYF. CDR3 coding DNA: TGTGCCAGTAGCCCGGTGGGCACAGATACGCAGTATTTT.

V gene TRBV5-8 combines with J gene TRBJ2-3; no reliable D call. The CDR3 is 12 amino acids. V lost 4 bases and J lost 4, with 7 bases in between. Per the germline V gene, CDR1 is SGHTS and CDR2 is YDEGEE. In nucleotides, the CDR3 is TGTGCCAGCAGCCGTGTATCAGATACGCAGTATTTT. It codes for CASSRVSDTQYF.

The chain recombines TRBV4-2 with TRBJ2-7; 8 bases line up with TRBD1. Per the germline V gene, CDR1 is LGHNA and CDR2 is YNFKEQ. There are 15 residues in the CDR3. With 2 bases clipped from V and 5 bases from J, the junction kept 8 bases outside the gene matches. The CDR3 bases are TGTGCCAGCAGCCAAATCCTGGACAGGGCTGACGAGCAGTACTTC. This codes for CASSQILDRADEQYF.

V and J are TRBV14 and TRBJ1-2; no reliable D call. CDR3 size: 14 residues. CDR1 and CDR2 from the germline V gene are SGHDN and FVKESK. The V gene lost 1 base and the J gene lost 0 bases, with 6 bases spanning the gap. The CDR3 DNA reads TGTGCCAGCAGCCAAGTGCACTCTAACTATGGCTACACCTTC. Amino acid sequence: CASSQVHSNYGYTF.

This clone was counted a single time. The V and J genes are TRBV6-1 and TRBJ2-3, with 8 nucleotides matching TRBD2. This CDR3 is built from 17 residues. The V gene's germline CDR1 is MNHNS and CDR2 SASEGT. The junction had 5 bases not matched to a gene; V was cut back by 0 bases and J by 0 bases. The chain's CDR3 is CASSEAPSGLSTDTQYF. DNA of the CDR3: TGTGCCAGCAGTGAAGCGCCTAGCGGGCTTAGCACAGATACGCAGTATTTT.

The CDR3 here is CASRHDRSWEQYF. Here the CDR3 DNA reads TGTGCCAGCAGACACGACAGGTCCTGGGAGCAGTACTTC. The V call is TRBV28, the J call TRBJ2-7, with D maybe TRBD1 (6 bases). The CDR3 length is 13 residues. CDR1 is MDHEN, CDR2 SYDVKM, per germline. The V and J ends lost 6 bases and 7 bases respectively, with 16 bases between them.

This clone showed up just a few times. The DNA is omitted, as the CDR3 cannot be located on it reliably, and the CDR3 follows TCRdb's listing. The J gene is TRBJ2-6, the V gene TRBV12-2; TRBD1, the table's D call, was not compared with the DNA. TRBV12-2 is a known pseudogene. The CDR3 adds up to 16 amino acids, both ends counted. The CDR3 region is CASRLAWASGANVLTF.

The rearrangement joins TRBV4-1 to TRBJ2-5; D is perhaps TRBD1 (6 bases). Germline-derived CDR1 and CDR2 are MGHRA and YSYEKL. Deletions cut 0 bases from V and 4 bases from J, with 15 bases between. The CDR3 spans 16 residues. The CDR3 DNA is TGCGCCAGCAGCCAAGAAAGGCTACAGGGCCTAGAGACCCAGTACTTC. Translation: CASSQERLQGLETQYF.

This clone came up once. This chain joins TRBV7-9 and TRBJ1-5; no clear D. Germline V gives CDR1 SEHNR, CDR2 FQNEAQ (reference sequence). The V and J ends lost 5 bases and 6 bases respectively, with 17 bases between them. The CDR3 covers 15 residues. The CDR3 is CASSPLEVEGQPQHF. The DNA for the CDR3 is TGTGCCAGCAGCCCCCTGGAGGTCGAGGGTCAGCCCCAGCATTTT.

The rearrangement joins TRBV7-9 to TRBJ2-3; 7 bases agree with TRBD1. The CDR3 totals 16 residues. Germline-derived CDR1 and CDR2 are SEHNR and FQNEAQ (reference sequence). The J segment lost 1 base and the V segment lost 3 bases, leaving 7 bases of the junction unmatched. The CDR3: CASSFGDSAGTDTQYF. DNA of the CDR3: TGTGCCAGCAGCTTTGGGGACAGCGCAGGCACAGATACGCAGTATTTT.

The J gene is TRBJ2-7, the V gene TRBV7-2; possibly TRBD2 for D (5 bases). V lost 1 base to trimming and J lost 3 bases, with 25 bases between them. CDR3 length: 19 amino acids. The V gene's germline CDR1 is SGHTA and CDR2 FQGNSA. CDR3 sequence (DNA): TGTGCCAGCAGCTTAGGATCGGGCTTTTACGAGGCTGGAGGCTACGAGCAGTACTTC. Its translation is CASSLGSGFYEAGGYEQYF.

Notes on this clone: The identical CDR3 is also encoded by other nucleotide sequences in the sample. The CDR3 region is CASSIGGETQYF. DNA for the CDR3: TGTGCCAGTAGTATCGGCGGAGAGACCCAGTACTTC. This chain links TRBV19 with TRBJ2-5; no firm D call. CDR3 length: 12 amino acids. V dropped 3 bases and J dropped 4 bases, with 6 bases sitting between them. The V gene's germline CDR1 is LNHDA and CDR2 SQIVND (reference sequence).

In DNA, the CDR3 is TGTGCCTGCACCGGGACAGGGGGAACTGAAGCTTTCTTT. This encodes CACTGTGGTEAFF. This chain joins TRBV30 and TRBJ1-1, with 11 bases fitting TRBD1. The CDR3 runs to 13 residues. The J segment lost 5 bases and the V segment lost 6 bases, leaving 5 bases of the junction unmatched. The germline V gene has CDR1 GTSNPN and CDR2 SVGIG (reference sequence). Full variable domain (remainder filled in from reference TRBV30 and TRBJ1-1): SQTIHQWPATLVQPVGSPLSLECTVEGTSNPNLYWYRQAAGRGLQLLFYSVGIGQISSEVPQNLSASRPQDRQFILSSKKLLLSDSGFYLCACTGTGGTEAFFGQGTRLTVV.

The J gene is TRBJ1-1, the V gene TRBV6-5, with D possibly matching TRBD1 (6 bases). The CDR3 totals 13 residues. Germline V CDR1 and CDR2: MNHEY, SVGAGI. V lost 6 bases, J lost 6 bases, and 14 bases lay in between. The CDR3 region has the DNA TGTGCCAGCAGGGCACCAGGGGTACCTGAAGCTTTCTTT. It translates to CASRAPGVPEAFF.

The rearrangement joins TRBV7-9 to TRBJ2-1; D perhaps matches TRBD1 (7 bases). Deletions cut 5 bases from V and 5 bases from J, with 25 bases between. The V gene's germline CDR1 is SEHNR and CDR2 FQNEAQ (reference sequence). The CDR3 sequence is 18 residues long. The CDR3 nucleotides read TGTGCCAGCAGCCAAGGGGGCGGGGTCGGGTATGTGCACAATGAGCAGTTCTTC. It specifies CASSQGGGVGYVHNEQFF.

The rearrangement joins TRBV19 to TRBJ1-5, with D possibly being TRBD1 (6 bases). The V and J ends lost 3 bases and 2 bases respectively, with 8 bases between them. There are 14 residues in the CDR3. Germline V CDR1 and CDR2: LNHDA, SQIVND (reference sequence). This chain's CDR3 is CASSIGQRNQPQHF. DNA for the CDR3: TGTGCCAGTAGTATTGGACAGCGCAATCAGCCCCAGCATTTT. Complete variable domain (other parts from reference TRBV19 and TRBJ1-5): DGGITQSPKYLFRKEGQNVTLSCEQNLNHDAMYWYRQDPGQGLRLIYYSQIVNDFQKGDIAEGYSVSREKKESFPLTVTSAQKNPTAFYLCASSIGQRNQPQHFGDGTRLSIL.

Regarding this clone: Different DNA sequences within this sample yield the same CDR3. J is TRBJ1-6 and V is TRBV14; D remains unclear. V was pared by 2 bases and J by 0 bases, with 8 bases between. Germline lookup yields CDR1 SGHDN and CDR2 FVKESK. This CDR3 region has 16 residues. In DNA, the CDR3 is TGTGCCAGCAGCCAATTCGTGAGCTCCTATAATTCACCCCTCCACTTT. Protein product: CASSQFVSSYNSPLHF.